Included here is one T cell receptor (beta chain) sequence, with context. Its antigen is not yet known. No much larger clonotype is one base removed from it; base qualities were not supplied. Magnetically isolated CD3+ T cells were stimulated about 1.6 hours with PMA and ionomycin, then labeled by IL-17A and IFNgamma cytokine secretion assays. Synovial fluid effusions were drawn by aspiration from the actively inflamed joints of psoriatic arthritis patients. For each patient, synovial fluid served as the source from which three memory CD8+ T cell populations were isolated by sorting: Tc1 cells (IL-17A-IFNgamma+), Tc17 cells (IL-17A+) and the bulk memory fraction, allowing their TCR repertoires to be compared. Psoriatic arthritis patients met the Classification of Psoriatic Arthritis Study Group (CASPAR) criteria. Cytokine-secreting cells were counterstained with a viability dye and with anti-CD3, CD8, CD14 and CD4 antibodies and were sorted on a BD FACSAria. In three patients with psoriatic arthritis, sorted CD8+ T cell subsets from synovial fluid were put through TCRbeta sequencing. Synovial fluid mononuclear cells were isolated using Lymphoprep and were cryopreserved in liquid nitrogen prior to use. Roughly 50% fetal calf serum and roughly 9.3% dimethyl sulfoxide were contained in the cryopreservation medium.

The sample originates from a study of IL-17A CD8 T cells in psoriatic arthritis synovium. Concerning the study at large: The study aimed to define the phenotype, molecular profile and function of synovial IL-17A+CD8+ T cells in psoriatic arthritis pathogenesis.

General findings and caveats noted by the study authors: Only a few patients were included in the TCR sequencing, a limited sample size that the authors acknowledged. Although some individual clones took up over 4.5% of the repertoire, most synovial CD8+ subsets stayed polyclonal. In a couple of patients, many Tc17 clones were shared with the synovial Tc1 population, giving Morisita overlap indices above 0.75. Synovial Tc17 cells in psoriatic arthritis were shown by TCRbeta sequencing to be polyclonal (median clonality around 0.083). Because no psoriatic arthritis synovial tissue samples were available, cells were taken from synovial fluid instead of synovial tissue.

After DNA extraction (Qiagen), TCRbeta V-D-J rearrangements were amplified in a bias-controlled manner and then sequenced at high throughput (immunoSEQ; Adaptive Biotech). From the authors' description of their analysis: The immunoSEQ Analyzer platform was used for sequence-level analysis of productive sequences. Clonality was calculated as 1 minus Pielou's evenness, with values ranging from 0 (highly polyclonal) to 1 (monoclonal). How much repertoires overlapped between subsets was quantified with the Morisita index, which goes from 0 (no similarity) to 1 (complete similarity). Held by TCRdb, this immuneACCESS table contains in-frame sequences only and omits some clones. Under half of the omission traces to an unresolved V gene where checked; the cause of the rest is unknown. That table furnishes V, J and clone size, whereas the DNA furnished D and trimming. The sample table records around 550 clones; 70% to 75% of these occur just once. The ten largest clones capture about 15% of the sample.

From the cysteine through the phenylalanine, the CDR3 covers 15 amino acids. The sequence is cut down to CDR3 DNA, 45 bases in frame from base 1. Trimmed from V: 7 bases; trimmed from J: 4 bases; junction bases lacking a gene match: 5. The CDR1 and CDR2 encoded by the germline V gene (reference sequence) are MNHEY and SMNVEV. Sequenced sample: IL-17A+ (IFN-gamma+/-) memory CD8+ T cells from synovial fluid. Sample cell subset or site, as interpreted from the label and publication: IL-17A+IFNgamma+/- memory CD8+ (Tc17) cells. The rearrangement joined TRBV27 to TRBJ2-1, with 12 bases aligning to TRBD2. The receptor was derived from a human donor with psoriatic arthritis. The nucleotide sequence is TGTGCCAGCACATTACTAGCGGGAGGATACAATGAGCAGTTCTTC. This codes for CASTLLAGGYNEQFF.